A single sample is the source of the 31 T cell receptor beta chains below, sequenced in a study of graft-versus-host responses after intestinal transplantation. Clones were sequenced by immunoSEQ multiplex PCR, and TCRdb holds only the in-frame ones, with some missing. Of some 46,000 clones in the sample, 85% to 95% are singletons; the top ten hold 1.6%. Sequences were derived from PBMCs, sampled 335 days after intestinal transplant. These TCRs come from a human patient who received an intestinal transplant, so some T cells may come from the graft donor.

The chain links TRBV6-5 to TRBJ1-5; 7 bases fit TRBD1. The CDR3 has 15 amino acids. After removal of 0 bases from V and 5 bases from J, the junction contained 4 bases not matched to a gene. Germline assignment: CDR1 MNHEY and CDR2 SVGAGI. CDR3 sequence: CASSYSWQGDQPQHF. CDR3 bases: TGTGCCAGCAGTTACTCGTGGCAGGGGGATCAGCCCCAGCATTTT.

This chain joins TRBV2 and TRBJ1-5; D remains ambiguous. The germline CDR1 and CDR2 sequences are SNHLY and FYNNEI. V was pared by 3 bases and J by 1 base, with 10 bases between. This CDR3 comprises 15 residues. The DNA of the CDR3 is TGTGCCAGCAGTGATATGGGGATGAGCAATCAGCCCCAGCATTTT. It encodes CASSDMGMSNQPQHF.

The V and J genes are TRBV7-2 and TRBJ1-6; D may be TRBD1 (5 bases). With 4 bases removed from V and 6 bases from J, the gap between germline ends came to 13 bases. The length of the CDR3 is 15 residues. CDR1 is SGHTA and CDR2 is FQGNSA in the germline V gene. This CDR3 reads CASSSFGGGNSPLHF. CDR3 sequence (DNA): TGTGCCAGCAGCTCGTTTGGGGGGGGTAATTCACCCCTCCACTTT.

This rearrangement joins TRBV19 to TRBJ1-1; 8 positions agree with TRBD1. Germline CDR1 is LNHDA and CDR2 is SQIVND (reference sequence). Trimming at V came to 5 bases and at J to 7 bases, leaving 9 bases not matched to a gene. The CDR3 spans 14 residues. The CDR3 region is CASSLEDRGGEAFF. CDR3 DNA: TGTGCCAGTAGTCTCGAAGACAGGGGAGGTGAAGCTTTCTTT.

The CDR3 spells CASSELQGGTEAFF. The CDR3, as DNA: TGTGCCAGCAGTGAATTACAGGGAGGCACTGAAGCTTTCTTT. The V and J genes are TRBV6-1 and TRBJ1-1; D may be TRBD1 (6 bases). CDR3 length equals 14 residues. V was pared by 2 bases and J by 4 bases, with 11 bases between. The germline V gene encodes CDR1 MNHNS and CDR2 SASEGT.

The DNA of the CDR3 is TGTGCCAGCAGTCCTCTAGGATCCTCGGAGGAGGAGACCCAGTACTTC. Protein sequence: CASSPLGSSEEETQYF. The chain is built from TRBV27 and TRBJ2-5, with D tentatively TRBD2 (5 bases). The V end lost 5 bases, the J end lost 5 bases, and 21 bases lay between the germline ends. Germline CDR1 is MNHEY and CDR2 is SMNVEV (reference sequence). CDR3 length: 16 residues.

V is TRBV19 and J is TRBJ1-2; the D is unclear. CDR3 length equals 16 residues. V was cut by 3 bases and J by 4 bases, with 18 bases left in between. Germline-derived CDR1 and CDR2 are LNHDA and SQIVND (reference sequence). The CDR3 spells CASSIPSLDFLYGYTF. CDR3 in DNA: TGTGCCAGTAGTATCCCCAGCCTCGACTTCCTCTATGGCTACACCTTC.

This chain links TRBV2 with TRBJ2-3, with D hard to call. The length of the CDR3 is 13 residues. Germline CDR1 and CDR2: SNHLY and FYNNEI. V gave up 3 bases and J gave up 10 bases, with 14 bases separating them. The CDR3 sequence is CASSDSFTGAQYF. The CDR3 nucleotides are TGTGCCAGCAGTGATTCTTTCACTGGCGCGCAGTATTTT.

V is TRBV2 and J is TRBJ2-1; 9 bases agree with TRBD1. The V gene's germline CDR1 is SNHLY and CDR2 FYNNEI. Trimming removed 6 bases from V and 4 bases from J; junction bases left unmatched: 19. This CDR3 is built from 19 residues. As DNA, the CDR3 is TGTGCCAGCAGCAAAACCACAGGGGGCCCGCGTTCTGGGTACAATGAGCAGTTCTTC. This codes for CASSKTTGGPRSGYNEQFF.

V is TRBV6-5 and J is TRBJ1-1; no reliable D call. There are 14 residues in the CDR3. V was trimmed by 6 bases and J by 0 bases, leaving 11 bases between them. Germline assignment: CDR1 MNHEY and CDR2 SVGAGI. CDR3 region: CASRKQGMNTEAFF. The CDR3 DNA reads TGTGCCAGCAGGAAACAAGGCATGAACACTGAAGCTTTCTTT.

V gene TRBV27 combines with J gene TRBJ2-1; weak D call: TRBD2 (5 bases). The V gene lost 8 bases and the J gene lost 0 bases, with 20 bases spanning the gap. This CDR3 contains 17 residues. Germline lookup yields CDR1 MNHEY and CDR2 SMNVEV (reference sequence). This CDR3 is CASATNGEISSYNEQFF. CDR3 DNA: TGTGCCAGCGCAACAAACGGGGAGATCAGCTCCTACAATGAGCAGTTCTTC.

The V gene is TRBV6-6, the J gene TRBJ2-7, with D perhaps TRBD1 or TRBD2 (5 bases each). Between the trimmed V and J ends, which lost 8 bases and 7 bases, there was a span of 18 bases. The CDR3 is 13 residues long. Germline loops: CDR1 MNHNY, CDR2 SVGAGI (reference sequence). The CDR3 reads CASSPGPQGEQYF. In DNA form, the CDR3 reads TGTGCCAGCTCGCCGGGACCCCAAGGGGAGCAGTACTTC.

V and J are TRBV6-1 and TRBJ2-7; 7 bases align to TRBD2. CDR1 is MNHNS and CDR2 is SASEGT in the germline V gene. The CDR3 covers 13 residues. The V and J ends lost 7 bases and 3 bases, in that order; junction bases with no gene match: 6. CDR3: CASILGGSYEQYF. The CDR3 DNA is TGTGCCAGCATCTTGGGGGGGAGCTACGAGCAGTACTTC.

The J gene is TRBJ2-3, the V gene TRBV6-5; 8 positions match TRBD1. CDR3 length: 12 amino acids. From germline, CDR1 is MNHEY and CDR2 SVGAGI. Unmatched junction bases numbered 6, after V lost 5 bases and J lost 11 bases. The CDR3 DNA reads TGTGCCAGCAGTCGGAACAGGGGGAAGCAGTATTTT. It yields the protein CASSRNRGKQYF.

This rearrangement joins TRBV29-1 to TRBJ2-7, with 10 bases lining up with TRBD2. With 5 bases clipped from V and 5 bases from J, the junction kept 6 bases outside the gene matches. Looked up from germline, CDR1 is SQVTM and CDR2 is ANQGSEA. The length of the CDR3 is 13 residues. The CDR3 loop reads CSVLAGEVNEQYF. The CDR3 DNA reads as TGCAGCGTTCTAGCGGGGGAGGTCAACGAGCAGTACTTC.

The genes are TRBV4-1 and TRBJ1-5; D gene ambiguous. This CDR3 has 17 amino acids. V lost 0 bases and J lost 0, with 12 bases in between. Germline V gene lookup returns CDR1 MGHRA and CDR2 YSYEKL. The CDR3 DNA sequence: TGCGCCAGCAGCCAAGATCTCGGGGTCAATAGCAATCAGCCCCAGCATTTT. Translating it yields CASSQDLGVNSNQPQHF.

This chain uses TRBV29-1 with TRBJ2-1; 7 bases line up with TRBD1. Germline V gives CDR1 SQVTM, CDR2 ANQGSEA. V was pared by 5 bases and J by 4 bases, with 8 bases of the junction left unmatched. CDR3 length: 14 residues. This chain's CDR3 is CSVHKGAGYNEQFF. CDR3 nucleotide sequence: TGCAGCGTTCATAAGGGGGCCGGTTACAATGAGCAGTTCTTC.

This clone was detected only once. The chain carries TRBV5-1 and TRBJ1-1; maybe TRBD1 (5 bases). This CDR3 has 14 residues. In germline, CDR1 is SGHRS, CDR2 YFSETQ. Trimming left V 1 base short and J 5 bases short, with 12 bases between. CDR3 sequence (DNA): TGCGCCAGCAGCTTGTCTTCCAGGGATACTGAAGCTTTCTTT. It encodes CASSLSSRDTEAFF.

The rearrangement links TRBV10-1 to TRBJ1-1; no firm D call. From germline, CDR1 is WNHNN and CDR2 SYGVQD (reference sequence). This CDR3 is 11 amino acids long. V was cut by 2 bases and J by 11 bases, with 9 bases left in between. The CDR3 coding sequence is TGCGCCAGCAGTGAGAGTCCTAAGGCTTTCTTT. It specifies CASSESPKAFF.

This chain joins TRBV7-9 and TRBJ1-1; TRBD1 is a possible D gene (5 bases). Germline lookup yields CDR1 SEHNR and CDR2 FQNEAQ (reference sequence). CDR3 length: 16 residues. Trimming took off 5 bases at V and 6 bases at J, with 22 bases between the two ends. CDR3 amino acids: CASSHLGGTRRPEAFF. In DNA, the CDR3 is TGTGCCAGCAGCCACCTCGGTGGGACGAGGAGACCTGAAGCTTTCTTT.

The chain employs TRBV4-2 and TRBJ1-6; no clear D gene. Looked up from germline, CDR1 is LGHNA and CDR2 is YNFKEQ. The V end was cut by 1 base, the J end by 10 bases, with 17 bases between. This CDR3 region has 16 residues. Written as DNA, the CDR3 is TGTGCCAGCAGCCAAGTGCCGCGACCGCGAGGGTCACCCCTCCACTTT. Residues: CASSQVPRPRGSPLHF.

This rearrangement joins TRBV10-2 to TRBJ1-5, with unresolved D. This CDR3 contains 17 residues. In germline, CDR1 is WSHSY, CDR2 SAAADI. Trimming left V 0 bases short and J 3 bases short, with 15 bases between. Written as DNA, the CDR3 is TGCGCCAGCAGTGAGTCGGTCTACCGGGTCCCCAATCAGCCCCAGCATTTT. Its translation is CASSESVYRVPNQPQHF.

In its sample, this clone was seen once. The chain joins TRBV15 to TRBJ2-1, with D tentatively TRBD1 (6 bases). V was cut by 5 bases and J by 1 base, with 9 bases left in between. Germline V gives CDR1 LNHNV, CDR2 YYDKDF (reference sequence). This CDR3 is 14 amino acids long. CDR3 loop: CATSLTGSYNEQFF. The CDR3 nucleotides read TGTGCCACCAGCCTTACAGGGTCCTACAATGAGCAGTTCTTC.

This clone occurred a few times. The genes are TRBV13 and TRBJ1-3; D uncertain. Between the trimmed V and J ends, which lost 5 bases and 5 bases, there was a span of 13 bases. This CDR3 is built from 14 residues. Germline lookup yields CDR1 PRHDT and CDR2 FYEKMQ (reference sequence). The CDR3 loop is CASSPLSGRNTIYF. DNA of the CDR3: TGTGCCAGCAGCCCCCTCTCGGGAAGAAACACCATATATTTT. Drawing the rest from reference TRBV13 and TRBJ1-3, the complete variable domain is AAGVIQSPRHLIKEKRETATLKCYPIPRHDTVYWYQQGPGQDPQFLISFYEKMQSDKGSIPDRFSAQQFSDYHSELNMSSLELGDSALYFCASSPLSGRNTIYFGEGSWLTVV.

The chain couples TRBV27 to TRBJ1-6; D is perhaps TRBD1 (5 bases). The CDR3 runs to 16 residues. CDR1 is MNHEY, CDR2 SMNVEV, per germline (reference sequence). The ends were cut back, 3 bases at V and 0 bases at J, with 9 bases in the middle. The CDR3 protein is CASSLRGRSYNSPLHF. For the CDR3, the DNA is TGTGCCAGCAGTTTGCGGGGCCGCTCCTATAATTCACCCCTCCACTTT.

This clone was seen only once. The CDR3 spells CASKTGDGYTF. CDR3 in DNA: TGTGCCAGCAAGACAGGGGACGGCTACACCTTC. The chain recombines TRBV27 with TRBJ1-2; 8 bases fit TRBD1. Germline lookup yields CDR1 MNHEY and CDR2 SMNVEV (reference sequence). V was pared by 7 bases and J by 8 bases, with 3 bases of the junction left unmatched. This CDR3 is 11 amino acids long.

This chain uses TRBV19 with TRBJ2-1; no clear D gene. The V end was cut by 5 bases, the J end by 6 bases, with 11 bases between. CDR3 length equals 13 residues. The germline V gene encodes CDR1 LNHDA and CDR2 SQIVND (reference sequence). The CDR3 bases are TGTGCCAGTAGTCCTCGGACCGTCAATGAGCAGTTCTTC. This codes for CASSPRTVNEQFF. The full variable domain, in which reference TRBV19 and TRBJ2-1 provide the parts outside the CDR3, is DGGITQSPKYLFRKEGQNVTLSCEQNLNHDAMYWYRQDPGQGLRLIYYSQIVNDFQKGDIAEGYSVSREKKESFPLTVTSAQKNPTAFYLCASSPRTVNEQFFGPGTRLTVL.

The rearrangement links TRBV7-9 to TRBJ1-1; perhaps TRBD1 as D (6 bases). Trimming removed 1 base from V and 7 bases from J, with 16 bases in between. The CDR3 consists of 15 residues. Per the germline V gene, CDR1 is SEHNR and CDR2 is FQNEAQ (reference sequence). CDR3 sequence (DNA): TGTGCCAGCAGCTTAGGGGTTAGATGGGGGCGTGAAGCTTTCTTT. Its protein product is CASSLGVRWGREAFF.

The chain links TRBV6-1 to TRBJ2-7, with 14 nucleotides matching TRBD2. Germline V gene sequence: CDR1 MNHNS, CDR2 SASEGT. With V trimmed by 4 bases and J by 2 bases, 10 bases remained unmatched. The CDR3 has 18 residues. CDR3 DNA sequence: TGTGCCAGCAGTGGGGGTAGACTAGCGGGAGGGGGAACCTACGAGCAGTACTTC. Translated, it gives CASSGGRLAGGGTYEQYF.

This chain uses TRBV5-1 with TRBJ2-5, with a possible D match to TRBD2 (6 bases). The CDR3 has 14 residues. Germline lookup yields CDR1 SGHRS and CDR2 YFSETQ. The V end lost 2 bases, the J end lost 2 bases, and 10 bases lay between the germline ends. CDR3 sequence: CASSFPSGQETQYF. CDR3 in DNA: TGCGCCAGCAGCTTCCCAAGCGGGCAAGAGACCCAGTACTTC. Filled out from reference TRBV5-1 and TRBJ2-5, the complete variable domain reads KAGVTQTPRYLIKTRGQQVTLSCSPISGHRSVSWYQQTPGQGLQFLFEYFSETQRNKGNFPGRFSGRQFSNSRSEMNVSTLELGDSALYLCASSFPSGQETQYFGPGTRLLVL.

This clone has a single count. The chain has TRBV28 and TRBJ1-5; D perhaps matches TRBD1 (5 bases). The CDR3 contains 14 residues. Germline CDR1 and CDR2: MDHEN and SYDVKM. Deletions cut 2 bases from V and 2 bases from J, with 7 bases between. CDR3 region: CASSLPQGNQPQHF. The CDR3 DNA sequence: TGTGCCAGCAGTTTACCACAGGGCAATCAGCCCCAGCATTTT.